These 13 T cell receptor beta chains came from one sample sequenced in a study of Tregs in tolerant kidney transplant recipients. The protocol was immunoSEQ multiplex PCR, while the TCRdb copy is restricted to in-frame clones and leaves out a portion. The sample lists 85,000 to 95,000 clones; around nine tenths were seen once. What was sequenced was CD8+ T cells from blood. Receptor source: a human donor in good health.

The rearrangement uses TRBV6-4 and TRBJ1-5; unclear D gene. CDR1 MRHNA and CDR2 SNTAGT come from the germline V gene. The CDR3 contains 16 residues. V lost 0 bases and J lost 2, with 11 bases in between. The CDR3 sequence: CASSDSSRRGNQPQHF. In DNA, the CDR3 is TGTGCCAGCAGTGACTCGAGTCGGCGGGGCAATCAGCCCCAGCATTTT.

CDR3: CATRGGSGELFF. The CDR3, as DNA: TGCGCCACCAGGGGAGGCTCCGGGGAGCTGTTTTTT. The chain employs TRBV10-2 and TRBJ2-2; possibly TRBD1 or TRBD2 for D (6 bases each). V was pared by 10 bases and J by 6 bases, with 12 bases between. The CDR3 totals 12 residues. Germline lookup yields CDR1 WSHSY and CDR2 SAAADI.

The V gene is TRBV7-9, the J gene TRBJ2-7, with 9 bases matching TRBD1. Germline values: CDR1 SEHNR, CDR2 FQNEAQ (reference sequence). The CDR3 has 13 residues. The trim removed 5 bases at V and 4 bases at J, leaving 3 bases unmatched. CDR3 DNA sequence: TGTGCCAGCAGCGCGGACAGGGGATACGAGCAGTACTTC. Translating gives CASSADRGYEQYF.

The V gene is TRBV5-1, the J gene TRBJ2-1; 7 bases fit TRBD2. Germline CDR1 and CDR2: SGHRS and YFSETQ. CDR3 length: 14 residues. V lost 2 bases to trimming and J lost 5 bases; unmatched junction nucleotides: 4. The CDR3 bases are TGCGCCAGCAGCTTCCGGGGGGACCACAATGAGCAGTTCTTC. This codes for CASSFRGDHNEQFF.

This chain uses TRBV6-5 with TRBJ2-3, with no clear D. Germline V gene data show CDR1 as MNHEY and CDR2 as SVGAGI. V was cut by 6 bases and J by 6 bases, with 10 bases left in between. This CDR3 has 12 amino acids. The CDR3 loop reads CASSRQGDTQYF. In DNA, the CDR3 is TGTGCCAGCAGCCGGCAAGGCGATACGCAGTATTTT.

This chain uses TRBV27 with TRBJ1-1, with D maybe TRBD1 (6 bases). Trimming pared 5 bases from V and 0 bases from J, leaving 10 bases between. CDR3 length: 14 residues. Germline CDR1 is MNHEY and CDR2 is SMNVEV (reference sequence). CDR3 sequence reads: CASSRGAMNTEAFF. The DNA of the CDR3 is TGTGCCAGCAGTAGGGGGGCGATGAACACTGAAGCTTTCTTT.

CDR3 in amino acids: CASTGQGALWWNTEAFF. The CDR3 DNA sequence: TGTGCCAGTACGGGGCAGGGGGCTTTATGGTGGAACACTGAAGCTTTCTTT. The chain uses TRBV25-1 and TRBJ1-1; 8 positions match TRBD1. The CDR3 totals 17 residues. V trimming: 9 bases; J trimming: 1 base; junction bases outside the gene matches: 16. Germline V gene lookup returns CDR1 MGHDK and CDR2 SYGVNS.

Only a few counts were recorded for this clone. The J gene is TRBJ2-1, the V gene TRBV6-4; the D is unclear. The CDR3 contains 14 residues. The germline CDR1 and CDR2 sequences are MRHNA and SNTAGT. V lost 4 bases and J lost 4, with 11 bases in between. CDR3 sequence (DNA): TGTGCCAGCAGTGCCGCGTCGGATTACAATGAGCAGTTCTTC. This gives the protein CASSAASDYNEQFF.

This clone appeared a single time. The V and J genes are TRBV7-9 and TRBJ2-7, with 9 bases fitting TRBD1. This CDR3 region has 16 residues. Germline loops: CDR1 SEHNR, CDR2 FQNEAQ (reference sequence). V gave up 5 bases and J gave up 2 bases; unmatched junction bases: 10. The CDR3 DNA reads as TGTGCCAGCAGCCCCACCCCCGGACAGGGGCCCTACGAGCAGTACTTC. Protein product: CASSPTPGQGPYEQYF.

The chain couples TRBV11-2 to TRBJ2-7, with 11 bases fitting TRBD2. The length of the CDR3 is 14 residues. The germline gives CDR1 SGHAT, CDR2 FQNNGV. V was clipped by 3 bases and J by 2 bases; unmatched bases: 0. CDR3 region: CASSLGLAAYEQYF. The CDR3 bases are TGTGCCAGCAGCTTGGGACTAGCGGCCTACGAGCAGTACTTC.

The chain carries TRBV4-1 and TRBJ2-3; possible D gene TRBD1, 5 bases. The CDR3 loop spans 15 amino acids. Trimming cost V 0 bases and J 3 bases, with 10 bases left between them. The germline gives CDR1 MGHRA, CDR2 YSYEKL. This CDR3 reads CASSQEVTETDTQYF. CDR3 DNA: TGCGCCAGCAGCCAAGAAGTGACAGAGACAGATACGCAGTATTTT.

The V call is TRBV10-1, the J call TRBJ2-5, with D possibly being TRBD2 (5 bases). The CDR3 runs 13 residues. Trimming took 3 bases from V and 2 from J, leaving 7 bases between them. The germline V gene has CDR1 WNHNN and CDR2 SYGVQD (reference sequence). CDR3 in amino acids: CASSELVQETQYF. CDR3 in DNA: TGCGCCAGCAGTGAACTAGTACAAGAGACCCAGTACTTC.

This clone is a singleton in its sample. The J gene is TRBJ2-3, the V gene TRBV27; 8 bases line up with TRBD1. V gave up 4 bases and J gave up 2 bases; unmatched junction bases: 5. The germline V gene has CDR1 MNHEY and CDR2 SMNVEV (reference sequence). The length of the CDR3 is 15 residues. This CDR3 reads CASSSRDRFTDTQYF. In DNA, the CDR3 is TGTGCCAGCAGTTCCCGGGACAGGTTCACAGATACGCAGTATTTT.